This T cell receptor (beta chain) came from a study of shared clonotypes between healthy human individuals (dated by TCRdb to 2020 to 2022). Looking at the study overall: A few men and two women, aged 18 to 49 years, made up the cohort. Different laboratories and diverse techniques were used to prepare libraries and sequence TCR repertoires, to increase sequencing depth and limit assay-specific biases. For each donor, CD4 naive and CD4 memory were each given three plates, CD8 naive was given two plates, and CD8 memory was given one plate. Leukapheresis yielded between about 0.8 and 9.5 billion PBMCs per donor. The study deeply sequenced blood TCR repertoires of five healthy adults to estimate repertoire size and the extent of clonotype sharing between individuals.

This clone was observed a handful of times. It lacks a known antigen. No much larger clone exists at a distance of one base, and base qualities are not known. Other DNA sequences in the sample encode the same CDR3. Healthy HIV-negative adults with no recently reported acute infections or vaccinations were included as donors. Every donor was a Caucasian adult residing in Nashville, Tennessee, USA. CD4+ T cells were enriched by magnetic negative selection; naive cells were then positively selected on CD45RA, and the negative fraction formed the memory subset. After blood collection by leukapheresis, PBMCs were isolated using Ficoll-Histopaque density gradient centrifugation and then cryopreserved in the vapor phase of liquid nitrogen. Purity and quantity of every magnetically sorted T cell population were checked by analytical flow cytometry. Each sorted fraction had its genomic DNA isolated and then quantified by UV absorbance on a Nanodrop 2000c.

Broad study findings and their caveats: Because the study included only a small number of donors, the genetic and exposure-history diversity represented was limited. Rarefaction of sorted-subset datasets indicated incomplete sequencing despite the large sequencing depth. Sharing across several donors was observed for roughly 5% of naive CD4, 3.5% of naive CD8, about 2.3% of memory CD4, and around 0.4% of memory CD8 clonotypes. Sampling was limited to blood, and TCR repertoires in tissue likely differ from TCR repertoires in blood. Larger estimated clonotype richness was generally found for naive subsets than for memory subsets. Compared with non-shared clonotypes, clonotypes shared by all four sorted-subset donors had higher generation probabilities. Pairwise subsampling led to the expectation that sequencing depth would affect the degree of clonotype sharing among donors.

V was cut back by 1 base and J by 0 bases, leaving a gap of 6 bases between them. CDR3 length: 14 amino acids, cysteine to phenylalanine. Only CDR3 DNA is held: 42 bases, read in frame from base 1. The germline V gene (reference sequence) yields SEHNR for CDR1 and FQNEAQ for CDR2. Using the deep immunoSEQ assay, TCR CDR3 regions were amplified from genomic DNA by multiplex PCR. For each cell subset, the extracted genomic DNA was distributed evenly across all wells of several immunoSEQ 96-well plates, and each plate served as one replicate. Each replicate PCR for sorted subsets received around 210 ng genomic DNA, equal to 30,000 or so T cell genomes. Purified libraries were quantified with a Qubit 3.0 fluorometer, sized on a Bioanalyzer 2100, and re-quantified with the KAPA Library Quantification kit. Every immunoSEQ 96-well plate was sequenced on a dedicated single-read 150-cycle Illumina NextSeq 550 flow cell. For the original study's pipeline: Because the immunoSEQ output held only junctional sequences and lacked quality scores, the filtering could not match the filtering applied to full-length reads. Sequences were annotated with PyIR, a Python wrapper for IgBLAST v1.9, using IMGT germline references to assign V/J genes and CDR3. Reads were filtered out if the reads had weak V/J assignments (E-value above 1e-6), no CDR3, stop codons, out-of-frame junctions, or ambiguous translated residues. V3J clonotypes were defined by identical inferred V gene, J gene, and CDR3 amino acid sequence. The percentage overlap between two repertoires was calculated by dividing the number of shared unique clonotypes by the size of the smaller repertoire. RTK rarefaction, the Chao1 estimator, and Recon v2.1 estimates of unobserved clonotypes were used to assess repertoire richness. OLGA was used to compute generation probabilities for all TCRbeta clonotypes that the gDNA method yielded from a handful of donors. Not all clones reach the TCRdb copy of this immuneACCESS table, which keeps in-frame sequences only. Checked studies attribute under half of the gap to unresolved V genes and leave the rest unexplained. V, J and clone size were drawn from that table, and D and trimming were deduced from the DNA. The sample table records millions of clones; around 90% of these occur just once. The ten top clones hold over 0.12% of the sample.

The TCR was taken from a man between 18 and 35 years old in good health. Sequencing was done on a sample of naive CD4+ T cells sorted from blood. The meaning of the sample's cell subset or site label: CD45RA+ positively selected. This sequence uses TRBV7-9 and TRBJ1-1, with the D gene too uncertain to name. The CDR3 loop reads CASSLETLNTEAFF. The nucleotides read TGTGCCAGCAGCTTAGAGACACTGAACACTGAAGCTTTCTTT.